The 20 T cell receptor beta chains listed next were all sequenced from one sample in a study of blood T cell repertoires in COVID-19. The repertoire was sequenced with immunoSEQ multiplex PCR; TCRdb's copy has only in-frame clones and lacks some. The sample has 270,000 or so clones, 81% seen once; the top ten hold 2.5% to 3%. Sequencing was performed on peripheral blood. These receptors came from a woman aged 60-75 years with active or convalescent COVID-19.

The chain has TRBV5-5 and TRBJ2-7, with TRBD2 matching over 11 bases. Germline CDR1 and CDR2: SGHKS and YYEKEE (reference sequence). V trimming: 4 bases; J trimming: 3 bases; junction bases outside the gene matches: 15. This CDR3 has 18 amino acids. CDR3 region: CASSPIGRLAGGYYEQYF. CDR3 nucleotides: TGTGCCAGCAGCCCCATTGGGCGGCTAGCGGGGGGATACTACGAGCAGTACTTC.

This clone was detected once. The chain combines TRBV3-1 (or the pseudogene TRBV3-2) with TRBJ1-2; tentative D call: TRBD1 (6 bases). V lost 0 bases, J lost 4 bases, and 21 bases lay in between. Germline V gene sequence: CDR1 LGHDT, CDR2 YNNKEL (reference sequence). The CDR3 extends over 18 amino acids. CDR3 protein: CASSQDLIRDTYSYGYTF. In nucleotides, the CDR3 is TGTGCCAGCAGCCAAGATCTGATCCGGGACACTTACTCCTATGGCTACACCTTC.

The chain is built from TRBV19 and TRBJ2-7; 8 bases align to TRBD2. Germline trimming cut 5 bases from V and 3 bases from J; bases unmatched to any gene: 3. Germline V gene lookup returns CDR1 LNHDA and CDR2 SQIVND (reference sequence). This CDR3 spans 13 amino acids. The DNA of the CDR3 is TGTGCCAGTAGTCCGGCGGGGGGCTACGAGCAGTACTTC. Amino acids: CASSPAGGYEQYF.

The CDR3 nucleotides are TGTGCCAGCAGTTACCGGGAGGCCCGGAATTCACCCCTCCACTTT. Amino acids: CASSYREARNSPLHF. This sequence joins TRBV6-5 and TRBJ1-6; D unclear. Germline assignment: CDR1 MNHEY and CDR2 SVGAGI. V was clipped by 2 bases and J by 7 bases, with 12 bases between them. The CDR3 covers 15 residues.

V usage is TRBV6-2 or TRBV6-3 and J usage is TRBJ2-6, with TRBD1 identical over 7 bases. V shed 4 bases and J 2 bases; nucleotides not matched to a gene: 5. The CDR3 totals 16 residues. From germline, CDR1 is MNHEY and CDR2 SVGEGT. This CDR3 reads CASSSDRVPGANVLTF. CDR3 coding DNA: TGTGCCAGCAGTTCAGACAGGGTCCCTGGGGCCAACGTCCTGACTTTC.

V usage is TRBV5-1 and J usage is TRBJ2-7, with 8 bases that match TRBD1. The V gene end was trimmed by 1 base and the J gene end by 3 bases; junction bases not matched to a gene: 3. The CDR3 runs 14 residues. The V gene's germline CDR1 is SGHRS and CDR2 YFSETQ. DNA of the CDR3: TGCGCCAGCAGCTTGACAGGGGGGATCTACGAGCAGTACTTC. Translating it yields CASSLTGGIYEQYF.

The chain links TRBV19 to TRBJ2-1, with TRBD2 matching 7 bases. This CDR3 comprises 16 residues. V was pared by 4 bases and J by 8 bases, with 14 bases of the junction left unmatched. Germline assignment: CDR1 LNHDA and CDR2 SQIVND (reference sequence). The CDR3 sequence: CASSTDPGGRGHEQFF. The CDR3 bases are TGTGCCAGTAGTACGGATCCTGGGGGGAGGGGTCATGAGCAGTTCTTC.

The rearrangement uses TRBV25-1 and TRBJ1-1; 8 nucleotides align to TRBD1. Germline CDR1 and CDR2: MGHDK and SYGVNS. V shed 6 bases, J shed 10 bases, and the junction held 7 bases outside the gene matches. CDR3 length: 12 amino acids. CDR3 coding DNA: TGTGCCAGCAGCAGATACAGGGGGGGAGCTTTCTTT. Its protein product is CASSRYRGGAFF.

The chain employs TRBV7-5 and TRBJ1-5; TRBD1, the table's D call, was not compared with the DNA. TRBV7-5 is deemed a pseudogene. The CDR3 is 16 residues long. The CDR3 region has the DNA TGTGCCAGAAGTTGTTACAAGGGGGTGTCTCATCAGCCCCAGCATTTT. Its protein product is CARSCYKGVSHQPQHF.

The chain links TRBV11-3 to TRBJ2-1; 8 positions match TRBD1. V lost 7 bases to trimming and J lost 5 bases; unmatched junction nucleotides: 4. The V gene's germline CDR1 is SGHNT and CDR2 YENEEA. The CDR3 loop spans 13 amino acids. The CDR3: CASKGTGHNEQFF. CDR3 DNA: TGTGCCAGCAAAGGGACAGGCCACAATGAGCAGTTCTTC.

Turning to this clone: This sample also contains other DNA sequences that code for the same CDR3. The chain has TRBV10-1 and TRBJ2-5; TRBD2 matches at 7 bases. The CDR3 runs to 13 residues. In germline, CDR1 is WNHNN, CDR2 SYGVQD (reference sequence). Germline trimming cut 2 bases from V and 3 bases from J; bases unmatched to any gene: 0. This CDR3 is CASSEAGEETQYF. The CDR3 nucleotides read TGCGCCAGCAGTGAGGCGGGGGAAGAGACCCAGTACTTC.

This clone was seen more than once but under ten times. The V call is TRBV19, the J call TRBJ1-5; D gene ambiguous. The CDR3 runs to 14 residues. Germline CDR1 is LNHDA and CDR2 is SQIVND (reference sequence). V dropped 7 bases and J dropped 2 bases, with 12 bases sitting between them. CDR3 DNA: TGTGCCAGTAATCGTGGGGAGGGCAATCAGCCCCAGCATTTT. It encodes CASNRGEGNQPQHF.

CDR3 DNA sequence: TGTGCCTGGGCCACAGTGAGTTACAATGAGCAGTTCTTC. Its translation: CAWATVSYNEQFF. The rearrangement uses TRBV30 and TRBJ2-1; no clear D. V dropped 5 bases and J dropped 4 bases, with 12 bases sitting between them. CDR3 length: 13 residues. CDR1 is GTSNPN, CDR2 SVGIG, per germline (reference sequence).

This chain joins TRBV6-5 and TRBJ1-2; 12 bases fit TRBD1. J was trimmed by 4 bases and V by 1 base; bases with no gene match: 4. Germline CDR1 MNHEY, CDR2 SVGAGI. The CDR3 totals 16 residues. CDR3 sequence reads: CASSYWDRGRAYGYTF. The CDR3, as DNA: TGTGCCAGCAGTTACTGGGACAGGGGGCGCGCCTATGGCTACACCTTC.

This clone came up a few times. The chain has TRBV11-2 and TRBJ1-5; D is ambiguous. V was cut by 0 bases and J by 6 bases, with 9 bases left in between. Germline V gene lookup returns CDR1 SGHAT and CDR2 FQNNGV. CDR3 length equals 14 residues. CDR3 in DNA: TGTGCCAGCAGCTTAGATCAGGCAGCTCAGCCCCAGCATTTT. Its protein product is CASSLDQAAQPQHF.

DNA of the CDR3: TGCGCCAGCAGCTTGGCCCTAGGAGGGACCACCCCATCCTACGAGCAGTACTTC. Protein product: CASSLALGGTTPSYEQYF. This chain links TRBV5-1 with TRBJ2-7, with D maybe TRBD2 (6 bases). Looked up from germline, CDR1 is SGHRS and CDR2 is YFSETQ. V was shortened by 0 bases and J by 1 base, with 20 bases between the two germline ends. This CDR3 region has 18 residues.

V usage is TRBV2 and J usage is TRBJ1-2; D ambiguous. The CDR3 is 13 residues long. CDR1 is SNHLY and CDR2 is FYNNEI in the germline V gene. Trimming pared 4 bases from V and 3 bases from J, leaving 9 bases between. The CDR3 spells CASSVAVDYGYTF. Written as DNA, the CDR3 is TGTGCCAGCAGTGTGGCAGTCGACTATGGCTACACCTTC.

The genes are TRBV9 and TRBJ2-5; 10 bases agree with TRBD1. The trim removed 2 bases at V and 5 bases at J, leaving 6 bases unmatched. Germline V lookup: CDR1 SGDLS, CDR2 YYNGEE. This CDR3 comprises 15 residues. The DNA for the CDR3 is TGTGCCAGCAGCGTGAGGGACAGGGGATGGGAGACCCAGTACTTC. Translation: CASSVRDRGWETQYF. The full variable domain, rest sourced from reference TRBV9 and TRBJ2-5, is DSGVTQTPKHLITATGQRVTLRCSPRSGDLSVYWYQQSLDQGLQFLIQYYNGEERAKGNILERFSAQQFPDLHSELNLSSLELGDSALYFCASSVRDRGWETQYFGPGTRLLVL.

V and J are TRBV19 and TRBJ1-5, with D perhaps matching TRBD1 (5 bases). Germline-derived CDR1 and CDR2 are LNHDA and SQIVND (reference sequence). V gave up 8 bases and J gave up 9 bases, with 20 bases separating them. The CDR3 spans 14 residues. CDR3: CASAGQFPSGPQHF. CDR3 bases: TGTGCCAGTGCAGGACAATTCCCTAGTGGGCCCCAGCATTTT.

The chain has TRBV29-1 and TRBJ2-7; 8 positions agree with TRBD1. Losses at the gene ends were 1 base for V and 4 bases for J; bases not matched to a gene: 18. Germline CDR1 SQVTM, CDR2 ANQGSEA. The CDR3 covers 18 residues. For the CDR3, the DNA is TGCAGCGTTGAAGTCCCCGCCTACCCACAGGGGGGTTCGTACGAGCAGTACTTC. Its protein product is CSVEVPAYPQGGSYEQYF.